This passage covers 14 T cell receptor beta chains from one sample sequenced in a study of beta chain features in type 1 diabetes. Sequencing targeted expressed TCRB transcripts, as all isolated RNA had been reverse transcribed. This table comes from immunoSEQ multiplex PCR, and its TCRdb copy is limited to in-frame clones, with some not included. The table shows 250,000 or so clones, with more than 65% occurring only once. The sample taken for sequencing was naive CD4+ T cells from blood. The receptors shown here come from a man aged 25-45 years in good health.

V is TRBV30 and J is TRBJ1-5; D not resolved. There are 13 residues in the CDR3. Germline CDR1 is GTSNPN and CDR2 is SVGIG (reference sequence). V was shortened by 0 bases and J by 7 bases, with 10 bases between the two germline ends. CDR3 in DNA: TGTGCCTGGAGTGTACGAGAACAACAGCCCCAGCATTTT. Its protein product is CAWSVREQQPQHF.

The V gene is TRBV18, the J gene TRBJ2-1; D is unresolved. The CDR3 is 14 residues long. V lost 6 bases and J 5 bases, leaving 14 bases between the germline ends. Germline V gene lookup returns CDR1 KGHSH and CDR2 LQKENI. The CDR3 protein is CASSVPNGDNEQFF. In DNA form, the CDR3 reads TGTGCCAGCTCGGTCCCTAATGGAGACAATGAGCAGTTCTTC.

This clone was picked up a small number of times. The chain is built from TRBV29-1 and TRBJ2-2, with D perhaps matching TRBD1 (6 bases). The germline V gene has CDR1 SQVTM and CDR2 ANQGSEA. The CDR3 runs to 14 residues. The V gene lost 1 base and the J gene lost 1 base, with 7 bases spanning the gap. In DNA form, the CDR3 reads TGCAGCGTTGAAGGCAGGGGGAACACCGGGGAGCTGTTTTTT. Amino acids: CSVEGRGNTGELFF.

This chain uses TRBV2 with TRBJ2-1, with D possibly TRBD2 on 6 matching bases. Trimming removed 4 bases from V and 6 bases from J, with 13 bases in between. Germline-derived CDR1 and CDR2 are SNHLY and FYNNEI. CDR3 size: 14 residues. The CDR3 DNA follows: TGTGCCAGCAGTGGACAGCCAGCGGGCAATGAGCAGTTCTTC. Translation: CASSGQPAGNEQFF.

This rearrangement joins TRBV13 to TRBJ2-3, with 7 bases matching TRBD2. The J segment lost 3 bases and the V segment lost 5 bases, leaving 14 bases of the junction unmatched. The germline CDR1 and CDR2 sequences are PRHDT and FYEKMQ (reference sequence). The CDR3 is 17 residues long. Here the CDR3 DNA reads TGTGCCAGCAGCCAAGGGTGGCTAGCGGACGCGACAGATACGCAGTATTTT. Its protein is CASSQGWLADATDTQYF.

Notes on this clone: The junction shows a germline mismatch at one end, possibly a read error. The chain recombines TRBV9 with TRBJ2-1, with 10 bases lining up with TRBD2. Germline CDR1 SGDLS, CDR2 YYNGEE. This CDR3 spans 15 amino acids. CDR3 coding DNA: TGTGCCAGCACCGTAGCGGGAGGCTCCTACAATGAGCAGTTCTTC. Its translation is CASTVAGGSYNEQFF.

The V gene is TRBV7-2, the J gene TRBJ2-7; no firm D call. CDR1 SGHTA and CDR2 FQGNSA come from the germline V gene. The CDR3 covers 12 residues. V lost 4 bases to trimming and J lost 0 bases, with 4 bases between them. CDR3 loop: CASSSTSYEQYF. The CDR3 region has the DNA TGTGCCAGCAGCTCGACCTCCTACGAGCAGTACTTC.

Of note for this clone: The sample holds other DNA sequences that translate to the same CDR3. The chain has TRBV5-1 and TRBJ2-5, with TRBD1 identical over 7 bases. This CDR3 spans 13 amino acids. CDR1 and CDR2 (germline): SGHRS, YFSETQ. J was trimmed by 1 base and V by 7 bases; bases with no gene match: 4. The chain's CDR3 is CASRGTVQETQYF. The CDR3 region has the DNA TGCGCCAGCCGAGGGACAGTCCAAGAGACCCAGTACTTC.

This clone came up a few times. This sequence joins TRBV4-3 and TRBJ2-7; a weak D match, TRBD2 (5 bases). Germline V gene sequence: CDR1 LGHNA, CDR2 YSLEER. Trimming left V 0 bases short and J 3 bases short, with 12 bases between. The CDR3 has 15 residues. The CDR3 nucleotides are TGCGCCAGCAGCCAAGATGGCGGGCAGGTCTACGAGCAGTACTTC. It is translated as CASSQDGGQVYEQYF.

The V call is TRBV30, the J call TRBJ1-1, with TRBD1 identical over 7 bases. V was clipped by 4 bases and J by 2 bases; unmatched bases: 4. CDR1 and CDR2 (germline): GTSNPN, SVGIG (reference sequence). There are 13 residues in the CDR3. The CDR3 is CAWTNRGNTEAFF. CDR3 in DNA: TGTGCCTGGACCAACAGGGGAAACACTGAAGCTTTCTTT.

The rearrangement links TRBV4-1 to TRBJ1-1; D uncertain. Germline values: CDR1 MGHRA, CDR2 YSYEKL. The CDR3 sequence is 15 residues long. Deletions cut 5 bases from V and 0 bases from J, with 13 bases between. The DNA for the CDR3 is TGCGCCAGCAGCGGAGGCCTCGTTGTGAACACTGAAGCTTTCTTT. Translated: CASSGGLVVNTEAFF.

This clone has just one count. The chain links TRBV2 to TRBJ2-7; D is possibly TRBD1 (6 bases). Germline V gene sequence: CDR1 SNHLY, CDR2 FYNNEI. The CDR3 covers 13 residues. Trimming pared 10 bases from V and 4 bases from J, leaving 17 bases between. CDR3 in amino acids: CATLSDREYEQYF. The CDR3 coding sequence is TGTGCCACTCTCTCGGACAGAGAATACGAGCAGTACTTC.

This chain uses TRBV30 with TRBJ1-3, with a possible D match to TRBD1 (5 bases). V was clipped by 7 bases and J by 0 bases, with 13 bases between them. From germline, CDR1 is GTSNPN and CDR2 SVGIG (reference sequence). This CDR3 has 14 residues. The DNA of the CDR3 is TGTGCCTCGAGACAGTCCAACTCTGGAAACACCATATATTTT. Protein product: CASRQSNSGNTIYF.

The V gene is TRBV7-9, the J gene TRBJ2-3; maybe TRBD1 (5 bases). This CDR3 is built from 14 residues. Germline V gives CDR1 SEHNR, CDR2 FQNEAQ (reference sequence). Trimming removed 4 bases at V and 4 bases at J, with 12 bases between. DNA of the CDR3: TGTGCCAGCAGCTCGGCCCAGGGATCAGATACGCAGTATTTT. Residues: CASSSAQGSDTQYF.